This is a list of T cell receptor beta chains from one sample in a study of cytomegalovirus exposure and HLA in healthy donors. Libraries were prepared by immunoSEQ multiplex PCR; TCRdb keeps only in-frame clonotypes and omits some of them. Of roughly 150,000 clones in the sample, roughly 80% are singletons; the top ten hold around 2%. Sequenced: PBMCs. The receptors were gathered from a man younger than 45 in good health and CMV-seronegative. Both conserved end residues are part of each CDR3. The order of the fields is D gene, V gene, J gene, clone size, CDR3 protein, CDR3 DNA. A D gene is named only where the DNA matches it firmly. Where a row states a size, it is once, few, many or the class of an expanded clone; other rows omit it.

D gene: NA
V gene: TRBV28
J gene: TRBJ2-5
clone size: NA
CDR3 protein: CASSLGLPVVQYF
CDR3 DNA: TGTGCCAGCAGTTTAGGTCTCCCAGTGGTCCAGTACTTC

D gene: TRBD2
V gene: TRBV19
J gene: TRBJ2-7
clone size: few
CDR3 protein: CASSGRLAGGSYEQYF
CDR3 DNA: TGTGCCAGTAGTGGACGACTAGCGGGAGGCTCCTACGAGCAGTACTTC

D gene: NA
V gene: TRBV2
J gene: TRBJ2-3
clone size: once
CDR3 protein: CASSYTDTQYF
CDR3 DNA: TGTGCCAGCAGTTACACAGATACGCAGTATTTT

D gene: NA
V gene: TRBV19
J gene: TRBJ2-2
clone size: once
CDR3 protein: CASSTPGHRIGELFF
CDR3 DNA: TGTGCCAGTAGTACGCCGGGACATAGGATCGGGGAGCTGTTTTTT

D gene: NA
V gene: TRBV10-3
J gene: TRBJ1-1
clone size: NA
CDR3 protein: CAISESITENTEAFF
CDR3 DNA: TGTGCCATCAGTGAGTCGATCACTGAGAACACTGAAGCTTTCTTT

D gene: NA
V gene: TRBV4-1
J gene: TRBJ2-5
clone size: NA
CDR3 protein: CASSQEWSGVQETQYF
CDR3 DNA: TGCGCCAGCAGCCAAGAGTGGTCGGGGGTACAAGAGACCCAGTACTTC

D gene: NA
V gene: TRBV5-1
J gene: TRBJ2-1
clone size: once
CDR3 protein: CASSLEEGTVNEQFF
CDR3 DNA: TGCGCCAGCAGCTTGGAGGAGGGGACGGTCAATGAGCAGTTCTTC

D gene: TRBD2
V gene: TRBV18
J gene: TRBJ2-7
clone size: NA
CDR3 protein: CASSPTSGGSYEQYF
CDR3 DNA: TGTGCCAGCTCGCCGACTAGCGGTGGCTCCTACGAGCAGTACTTC

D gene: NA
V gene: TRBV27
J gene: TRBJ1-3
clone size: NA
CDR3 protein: CASSLSFRAGNTIYF
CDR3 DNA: TGTGCCAGCAGTTTATCCTTCAGGGCTGGAAACACCATATATTTT

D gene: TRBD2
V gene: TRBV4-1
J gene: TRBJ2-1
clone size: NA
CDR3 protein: CASSQVAGGYNEQFF
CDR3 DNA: TGCGCCAGCAGCCAAGTTGCGGGAGGGTACAATGAGCAGTTCTTC

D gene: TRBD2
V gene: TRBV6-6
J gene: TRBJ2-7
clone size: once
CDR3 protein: CASIGEGQGSYEQYF
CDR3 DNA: TGTGCCAGCATAGGGGAGGGGCAGGGCTCCTACGAGCAGTACTTC

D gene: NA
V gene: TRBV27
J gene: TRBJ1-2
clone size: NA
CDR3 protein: CASSPGATNYGYTF
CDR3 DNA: TGTGCCAGCAGTCCAGGGGCTACTAACTATGGCTACACCTTC

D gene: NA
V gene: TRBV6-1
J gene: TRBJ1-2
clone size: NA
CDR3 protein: CASSEAIQYYGYTF
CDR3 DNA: TGTGCCAGCAGTGAAGCGATACAGTACTATGGCTACACCTTC

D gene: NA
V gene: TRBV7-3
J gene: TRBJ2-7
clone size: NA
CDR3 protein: CASSLGGIGHEQYF
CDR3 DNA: TGTGCCAGCAGCTTAGGCGGGATTGGCCACGAGCAGTACTTC

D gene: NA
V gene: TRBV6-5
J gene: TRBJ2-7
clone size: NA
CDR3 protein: CASSQSGSSYEQYF
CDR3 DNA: TGTGCCAGCAGTCAAAGTGGCAGCTCCTACGAGCAGTACTTC

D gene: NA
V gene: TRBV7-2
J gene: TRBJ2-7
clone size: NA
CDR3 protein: CASSRTVYEQYF
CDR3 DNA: TGTGCCAGCAGCAGGACTGTTTACGAGCAGTACTTC

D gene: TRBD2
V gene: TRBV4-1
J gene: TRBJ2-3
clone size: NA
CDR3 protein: CASSQSPEAGVDTQYF
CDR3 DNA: TGCGCCAGCAGCCAGTCCCCCGAAGCGGGAGTAGATACGCAGTATTTT

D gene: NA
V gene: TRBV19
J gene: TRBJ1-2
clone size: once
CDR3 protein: CASSDSTGLYGYTF
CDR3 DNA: TGTGCCAGTAGTGACTCGACAGGACTCTATGGCTACACCTTC

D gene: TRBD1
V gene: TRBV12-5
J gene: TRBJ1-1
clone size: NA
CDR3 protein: CASGLSPGQGEGTEAFF
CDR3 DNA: TGTGCTAGTGGTTTAAGCCCGGGACAGGGGGAGGGCACTGAAGCTTTCTTT

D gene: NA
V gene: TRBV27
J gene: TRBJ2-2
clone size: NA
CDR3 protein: CASSPRGIGELFF
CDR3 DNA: TGTGCCAGCAGTCCCCGCGGGATCGGGGAGCTGTTTTTT

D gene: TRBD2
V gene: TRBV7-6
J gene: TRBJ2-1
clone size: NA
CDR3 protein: CASSLAGLASHNEQFF
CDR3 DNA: TGTGCCAGCAGCTTAGCGGGACTAGCGAGCCACAATGAGCAGTTCTTC

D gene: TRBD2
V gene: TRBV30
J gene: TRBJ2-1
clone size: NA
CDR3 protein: CAWSTSGNYNEQFF
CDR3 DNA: TGTGCCTGGAGCACTAGCGGAAACTACAATGAGCAGTTCTTC

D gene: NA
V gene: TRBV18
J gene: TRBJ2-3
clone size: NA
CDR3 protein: CASSPPSSTDTQYF
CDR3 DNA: TGTGCCAGCTCACCACCCTCTTCTACAGATACGCAGTATTTT

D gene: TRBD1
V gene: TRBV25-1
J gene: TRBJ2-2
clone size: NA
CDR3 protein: CASSEMAGGAGELFF
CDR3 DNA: TGTGCCAGCAGTGAAATGGCAGGGGGTGCCGGGGAGCTGTTTTTT

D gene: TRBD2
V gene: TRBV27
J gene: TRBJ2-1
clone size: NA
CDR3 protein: CASSKGTGGNEQFF
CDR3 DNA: TGTGCCAGCAGCAAGGGAACGGGAGGAAATGAGCAGTTCTTC

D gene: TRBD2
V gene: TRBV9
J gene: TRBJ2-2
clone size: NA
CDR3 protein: CASSILAGGNTGELFF
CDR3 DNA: TGTGCCAGCAGCATACTAGCGGGAGGGAACACCGGGGAGCTGTTTTTT

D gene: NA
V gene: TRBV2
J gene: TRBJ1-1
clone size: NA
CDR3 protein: CASKTDGGTEAFF
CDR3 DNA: TGTGCCAGCAAAACTGACGGGGGCACTGAAGCTTTCTTT

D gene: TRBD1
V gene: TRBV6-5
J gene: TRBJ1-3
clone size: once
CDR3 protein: CASSYSSGQGGNTIYF
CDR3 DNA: TGTGCCAGCAGTTACTCGAGTGGACAGGGCGGAAACACCATATATTTT

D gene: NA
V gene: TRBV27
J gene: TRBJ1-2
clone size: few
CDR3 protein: CASKPFWAGNYGYTF
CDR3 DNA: TGTGCCAGCAAACCTTTTTGGGCAGGGAACTATGGCTACACCTTC

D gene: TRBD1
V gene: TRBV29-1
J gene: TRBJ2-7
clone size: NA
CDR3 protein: CSVHRGRGYEQYF
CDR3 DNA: TGCAGCGTCCACAGGGGGAGAGGCTACGAGCAGTACTTC

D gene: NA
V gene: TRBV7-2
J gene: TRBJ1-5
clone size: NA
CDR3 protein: CASSVRGNQPQHF
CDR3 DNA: TGTGCCAGCAGTGTCAGGGGCAATCAGCCCCAGCATTTT

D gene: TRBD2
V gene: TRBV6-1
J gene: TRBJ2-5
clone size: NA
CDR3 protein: CASSTGTSGRYAQYF
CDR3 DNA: TGTGCCAGCAGTACTGGGACTAGCGGGAGGTACGCCCAGTACTTC

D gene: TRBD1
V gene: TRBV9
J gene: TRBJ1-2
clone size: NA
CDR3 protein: CASSVGDRAGYGYTF
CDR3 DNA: TGTGCCAGCAGCGTAGGCGACAGGGCCGGCTATGGCTACACCTTC

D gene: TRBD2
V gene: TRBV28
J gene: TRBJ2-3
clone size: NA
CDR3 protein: CASTTPSGRENTQYF
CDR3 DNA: TGTGCCAGCACCACCCCAAGCGGGAGGGAAAATACGCAGTATTTT

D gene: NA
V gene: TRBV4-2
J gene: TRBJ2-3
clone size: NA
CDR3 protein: CASSQEVGGTDTQYF
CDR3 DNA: TGTGCCAGCAGCCAAGAAGTTGGAGGCACAGATACGCAGTATTTT

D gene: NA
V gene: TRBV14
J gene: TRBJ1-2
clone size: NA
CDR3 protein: CASSQESDYGYTF
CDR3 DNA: TGTGCCAGCAGCCAAGAGTCAGACTATGGCTACACCTTC

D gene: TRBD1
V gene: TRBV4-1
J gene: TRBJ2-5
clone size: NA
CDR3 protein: CASSQETGGWKTQYF
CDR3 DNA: TGCGCCAGCAGCCAAGAAACAGGGGGCTGGAAGACCCAGTACTTC

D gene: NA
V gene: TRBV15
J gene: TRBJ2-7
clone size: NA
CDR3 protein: CATSSVIRVTSSYEQYF
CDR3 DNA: TGTGCCACCAGCAGCGTTATTCGGGTCACGAGCTCCTACGAGCAGTACTTC

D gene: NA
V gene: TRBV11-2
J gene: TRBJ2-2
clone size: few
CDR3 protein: CASSLVGQNTGELFF
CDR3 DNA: TGTGCCAGCAGCTTAGTGGGACAGAACACCGGGGAGCTGTTTTTT

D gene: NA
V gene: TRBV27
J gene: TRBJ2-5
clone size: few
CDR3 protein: CASRGHLSRETQYF
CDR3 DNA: TGTGCCAGCAGGGGACACCTCTCAAGGGAGACCCAGTACTTC

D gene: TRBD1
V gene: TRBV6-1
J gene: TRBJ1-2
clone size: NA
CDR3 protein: CASRTGQGDYGYTF
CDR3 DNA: TGTGCCAGCAGAACCGGACAGGGGGACTATGGCTACACCTTC

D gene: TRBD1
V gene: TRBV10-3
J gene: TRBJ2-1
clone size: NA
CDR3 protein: CAISRPDRLDEQFF
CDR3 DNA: TGTGCCATCAGTCGACCGGACAGGCTCGATGAGCAGTTCTTC

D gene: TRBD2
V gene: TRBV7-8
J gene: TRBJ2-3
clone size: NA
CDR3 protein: CASISFGGLGTDTQYF
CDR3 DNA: TGTGCCAGCATATCATTTGGAGGACTAGGAACAGATACGCAGTATTTT

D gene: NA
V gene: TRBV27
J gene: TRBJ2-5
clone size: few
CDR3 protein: CASSLAGRGQETQYF
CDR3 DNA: TGTGCCAGCAGTTTAGCAGGAAGGGGACAAGAGACCCAGTACTTC

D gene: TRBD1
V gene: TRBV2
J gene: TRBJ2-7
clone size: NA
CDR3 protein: CASRHRDRSSYEQYF
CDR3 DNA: TGTGCCAGCCGTCACCGGGACAGATCTTCCTACGAGCAGTACTTC